This T cell receptor beta chain was captured by sequencing in a study of T cell responses to AZD1222 COVID-19 vaccine (TCRdb year 2021). Background on the whole study: AZD1222 recipients whose second dose came at about 4 weeks and those whose second dose came at about 12 weeks were combined into one group, since spike-specific TCR depth and breadth did not differ between the two schedules. TCR sequencing covered 233 trial participants: 200 to 220 given two doses of AZD1222 and approximately 26 given two doses of MenACWY control vaccine. Trial participants were enrolled by age into subgroups of 18-55, 56-69 and 70-plus years, and 148, 28 and 57 TCR-sequenced participants, respectively, were included in these subgroups. Study-wide conclusions, independent of this receptor: Only five to seven AZD1222 recipients were SARS-CoV-2 seropositive at baseline, limiting conclusions about previously exposed vaccinees. Reportedly, close to half of the unique spike-specific TCRs recognized epitopes lying outside the regions that are mutated in the B.1.351 and B.1.1.7 variants. After two AZD1222 doses, spike-specific TCR breadth and depth were significantly higher than at day 0 and than in MenACWY recipients. In the small 56-69-year group, the increase in depth fell short of significance, most likely because of low power. CD4 TCRs associated with the vaccine covered the entire spike protein, and the dominant responses were in regions 160-218 and 743-854. No day 14 peak-response samples were available, so repertoires were characterized only after the peak T cell response. Participants were mostly white British and included more females than males, and it was suggested by the authors that clonal diversity may have been underestimated.

As regards this clone: Its antigen has not been determined. No base qualities exist here, and no much larger clone lies one base off it.

The CDR3 regions of human TCRbeta chains were analyzed by immunosequencing. On the study's bioinformatics: Repertoire TCRs were checked for matches against a reference library of SARS-CoV-2-specific TCRs that had been generated using the MIRA antigen-specificity platform. Breadth meant the fraction of unique TCRs that were SARS-CoV-2-associated, whereas depth meant the fraction of total T cells that were SARS-CoV-2-associated. Using the MIRA data, each spike-specific TCR was mapped to the spike region that the TCR reacts to and placed in a CD4 or CD8 class. Log10-transformed breadth and depth values were compared by one-way ANOVA with Sidak's multiple comparisons tests. Sourced from immuneACCESS, this table was stored by TCRdb with only in-frame sequences that have V and J called. A share of the clones is absent; for the studies checked, an unresolved V gene accounts for under half, and the remainder has no known explanation. The V and J calls and clone size are taken from that table; D and trimming were inferred from the DNA. Across this sample there are roughly 140,000 clones, with 90% seen only once. The biggest ten clones account for 3.4% of the sample.

The sample's time point label is to be understood as: baseline before first vaccination. Samples from vaccinated people were obtained from the UK trials COV001 and COV002, which included a single-blind randomized controlled phase 2/3 trial of AZD1222 (ChAdOx1 nCoV-19) in healthy adults. For TCRbeta chain sequencing, PBMC samples from trial participants were taken at day 0 and at day 28 after the second dose. From the germline V gene (reference sequence), CDR1 is GTSNPN and CDR2 is SVGIG. The CDR3 covers 12 residues, taking in both the cysteine and the phenylalanine. CDR3 DNA only is kept here, 36 bases in frame from base 1. V and J are trimmed by 8 bases and 2 bases, and the gene matches miss 6 bases of the junction.

The input for sequencing was peripheral blood, taken on day 0 of AZD1222 vaccination. The sequence links TRBV30 to TRBJ2-7, and 7 bases in between align with TRBD1. This clonotype was sampled from an adult in good health. CDR3 sequence: CAGRQGTYEQYF. The sequenced DNA is TGTGCCGGACGACAGGGAACCTACGAGCAGTACTTC.